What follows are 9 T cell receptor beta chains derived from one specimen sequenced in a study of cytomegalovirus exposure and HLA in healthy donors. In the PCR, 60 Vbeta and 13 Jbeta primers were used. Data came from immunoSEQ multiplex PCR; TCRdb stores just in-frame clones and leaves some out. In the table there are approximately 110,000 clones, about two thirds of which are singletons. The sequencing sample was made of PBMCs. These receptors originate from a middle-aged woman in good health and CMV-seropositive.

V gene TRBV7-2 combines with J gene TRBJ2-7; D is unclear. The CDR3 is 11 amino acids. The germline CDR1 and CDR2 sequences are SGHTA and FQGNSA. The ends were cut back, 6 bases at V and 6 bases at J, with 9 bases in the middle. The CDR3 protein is CASSRSGEQYF. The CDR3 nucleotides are TGTGCCAGCAGTCGTAGTGGCGAGCAGTACTTC.

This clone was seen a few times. The CDR3 nucleotides read TGTGCCAGCAGCGCGCGATACGGACAGGGGTTTAACTATGGCTACACCTTC. Encoded protein: CASSARYGQGFNYGYTF. This chain links TRBV9 with TRBJ1-2, with 9 bases fitting TRBD1. CDR3 length: 17 amino acids. From germline, CDR1 is SGDLS and CDR2 YYNGEE. The junction had 10 bases not matched to a gene; V was cut back by 3 bases and J by 1 base. The whole variable domain, remainder taken from reference TRBV9 and TRBJ1-2, is DSGVTQTPKHLITATGQRVTLRCSPRSGDLSVYWYQQSLDQGLQFLIQYYNGEERAKGNILERFSAQQFPDLHSELNLSSLELGDSALYFCASSARYGQGFNYGYTFGSGTRLTVV.

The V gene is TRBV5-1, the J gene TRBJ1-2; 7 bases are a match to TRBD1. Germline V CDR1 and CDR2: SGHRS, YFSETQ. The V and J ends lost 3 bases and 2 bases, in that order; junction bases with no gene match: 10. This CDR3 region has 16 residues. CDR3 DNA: TGCGCCAGCAGCTCTGGGACAGCCACCAAGAACTATGGCTACACCTTC. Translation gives CASSSGTATKNYGYTF.

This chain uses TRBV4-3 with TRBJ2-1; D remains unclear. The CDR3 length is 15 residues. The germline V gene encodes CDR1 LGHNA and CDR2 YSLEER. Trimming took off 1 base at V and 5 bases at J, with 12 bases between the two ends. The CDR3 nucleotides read TGCGCCAGCAGCCAAGGTCTTTCGAGTCACAATGAGCAGTTCTTC. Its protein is CASSQGLSSHNEQFF.

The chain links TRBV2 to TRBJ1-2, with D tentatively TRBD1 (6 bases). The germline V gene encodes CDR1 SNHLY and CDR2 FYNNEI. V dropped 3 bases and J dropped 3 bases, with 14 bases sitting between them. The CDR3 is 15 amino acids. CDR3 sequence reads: CASSDNRANDYGYTF. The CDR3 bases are TGTGCCAGCAGTGATAACAGGGCAAACGACTATGGCTACACCTTC.

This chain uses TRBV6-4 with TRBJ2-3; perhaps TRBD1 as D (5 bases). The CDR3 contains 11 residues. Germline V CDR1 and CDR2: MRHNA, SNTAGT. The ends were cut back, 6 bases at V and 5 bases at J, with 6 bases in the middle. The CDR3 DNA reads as TGTGCCAGCAGGCAGGGAGATACGCAGTATTTT. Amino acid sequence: CASRQGDTQYF.

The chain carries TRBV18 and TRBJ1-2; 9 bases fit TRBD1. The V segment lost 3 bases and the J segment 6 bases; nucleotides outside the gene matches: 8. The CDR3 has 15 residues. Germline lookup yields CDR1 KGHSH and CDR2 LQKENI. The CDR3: CASSPGTGRPDGYTF. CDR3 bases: TGTGCCAGCTCACCCGGGACAGGGAGGCCTGATGGCTACACCTTC.

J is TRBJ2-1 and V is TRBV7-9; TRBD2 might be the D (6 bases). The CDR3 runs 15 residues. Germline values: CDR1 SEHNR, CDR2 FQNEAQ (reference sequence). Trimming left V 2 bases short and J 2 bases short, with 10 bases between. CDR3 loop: CASSLSRGTYNEQFF. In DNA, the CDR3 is TGTGCCAGCAGCTTATCGCGGGGAACCTACAATGAGCAGTTCTTC.

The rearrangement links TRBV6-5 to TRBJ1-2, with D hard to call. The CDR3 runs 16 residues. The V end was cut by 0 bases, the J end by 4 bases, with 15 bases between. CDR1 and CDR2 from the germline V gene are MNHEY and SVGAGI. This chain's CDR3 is CASSYSPVLGSYGYTF. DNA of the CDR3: TGTGCCAGCAGTTACTCGCCTGTGTTAGGGAGCTATGGCTACACCTTC.